The clone carrying this TCR beta chain was seen a few times. This CDR3 region has 14 residues. CDR1 is SQVTM, CDR2 ANQGSEA, per germline. The J segment lost 4 bases and the V segment lost 4 bases, leaving 7 bases of the junction unmatched. Documented treatment: oral pan-JAK inhibitor, 5-10 mg twice daily. Extraction and reverse transcription of RNA yielded cDNA as the sequencing template. The repertoire was sequenced with immunoSEQ multiplex PCR; TCRdb's copy has only in-frame clones and lacks some. The sample lists approximately 150,000 clones, approximately 62% occurring once. These data originate in a study of CD8+ T cells in alopecia areata.

This sequence was found in a human donor with alopecia areata. Sequenced material: CD4+ T cells sorted from blood, taken at week 24, from a patient treated with tofacitinib. The rearrangement joins TRBV29-1 to TRBJ2-5; TRBD1 matches 9 bases. CDR3 coding DNA: TGCAGCGTTGGGGGACAGGGTTATGGAGAGACCCAGTACTTC. Protein: CSVGGQGYGETQYF.